This T cell receptor (beta chain) originates from a study of cytomegalovirus exposure and HLA in healthy donors. Broader study findings: Rare TCR sequences predominated, though certain public TCRs were found in many donors. It was shown in a later analysis that HLA-associated TCR beta chains were more clonally expanded than other, equally common chains.

Primers for the PCR totalled 60 Vbeta and 13 Jbeta. Assay used: immunoSEQ multiplex PCR; TCRdb lists only in-frame clones, some missing. This sample has around 180,000 clones, with around 80% found just once. The V and J ends lost 2 bases and 4 bases, in that order; junction bases with no gene match: 5. Germline CDR1 reads SGHRS; CDR2 reads YFSETQ. The CDR3 extends over 16 amino acids. A remark on this clone: Its antigen is currently unknown.

The V call is TRBV5-1, the J call TRBJ2-1; the match to TRBD2 covers 11 bases. The clonotype comes from a man aged 18 to 35 in good health and CMV-seronegative. Sample: PBMCs. CDR3 sequence: CASSFGLAGSYNEQFF. CDR3 nucleotides: TGCGCCAGCAGCTTCGGACTAGCGGGCTCATACAATGAGCAGTTCTTC.